This T cell receptor (beta chain) was obtained from a study of cytomegalovirus exposure and HLA in healthy donors. Study-wide findings and caveats: Sequencing depth roughly uniform across donors was assumed in presence/absence analyses. Earlier results showed most TCR beta V segments being productive about 87% or about 30% of the time.

13 Jbeta primers and 60 Vbeta primers were used for the PCR. Produced via immunoSEQ multiplex PCR; TCRdb's table is partial and in-frame only. The sample lists around 170,000 clones, around 80% occurring once. J lost 4 bases, V lost 2 bases, and 11 bases had no gene match. The CDR3 loop spans 18 amino acids. Germline V CDR1 and CDR2: KGHSH, LQKENI. A note on this clone: Its target is not known.

The sequenced sample consisted of PBMCs. V and J are TRBV18 and TRBJ2-2, with 9 bases lining up with TRBD1. This sequence originates from a man in his forties or fifties in good health and CMV-seronegative. DNA for the CDR3: TGTGCCAGCTCACCAACAGGGGGCTTATATTTGGGCACCGGGGAGCTGTTTTTT. As protein: CASSPTGGLYLGTGELFF.